This T cell receptor (beta chain) was documented in a study of cytomegalovirus exposure and HLA in healthy donors. Study details: In an early release, HLA-typed donors contributed about 79 million unique TCR sequences.

Details on this clone: Its antigen is unknown.

Overall study findings and caveats: Per published accounts, TCR beta sequences correctly predicted the HLA-A and HLA-B alleles of most subjects. Sequence variants that were highly shared formed a cluster that was likely a sequencing artifact. In a later analysis, V- and J-gene trimming of beta chains associated with a DCLRE1C missense variant, replicated independently.

PCR employed 60 Vbeta and 13 Jbeta primers. Here immunoSEQ multiplex PCR was the method, and the copy in TCRdb shows in-frame clones only, minus some. The data contain about 190,000 clones, roughly four fifths of them seen just once; the ten biggest clones take up approximately 1.8%. V was pared by 1 base and J by 2 bases, with 13 bases of the junction left unmatched. The CDR3 is 18 amino acids. Germline CDR1 is LNHDA and CDR2 is SQIVND (reference sequence). Sample: PBMCs. This TCR was sampled from a man aged 18 to 30 in good health and CMV-seronegative. The V and J genes are TRBV19 and TRBJ2-7, with 8 bases lining up with TRBD2. The CDR3 loop is CASSIGQLGLAGTYEQYF. The CDR3 bases are TGTGCCAGTAGTATAGGCCAACTAGGGCTAGCGGGCACCTACGAGCAGTACTTC.